The present entry profiles one T cell receptor (beta chain) with its context. This record comes from a study of shared clonotypes between healthy human individuals. Sequencing was performed with immunoSEQ multiplex PCR; in TCRdb, only in-frame clones are kept and a portion is missing. Among 2 million to 2.5 million clones listed, 85% to 95% were seen once. This CDR3 contains 15 residues. Germline-derived CDR1 and CDR2 are SGHNT and YYREEE (reference sequence). V gave up 3 bases and J gave up 10 bases, with 22 bases separating them. The specimen sequenced was naive CD4+ T cells from PBMCs. Noted subset: CD45RA+ positively selected. This receptor was obtained from a man between 18 and 29 years old in good health. Some clones in this sample may be carry-over from other donors' samples. The chain combines TRBV5-4 with TRBJ1-1; weak D call: TRBD1 (6 bases). CDR3 in DNA: TGTGCCAGCAGCTCAATGACAGGCTATACACTTGGAGCTTTCTTT. Translation: CASSSMTGYTLGAFF.